This TCR beta chain was profiled in a study of cytomegalovirus exposure and HLA in healthy donors. Notes on the study in general: The classifier reportedly diagnosed cytomegalovirus status with high sensitivity and specificity.

CDR1 and CDR2 (germline): MNHEY, SVGAGI. This CDR3 has 14 amino acids. Trimming stripped 0 bases from V and 10 bases from J, with 12 bases between. This clone was observed once. Antigen: not known. PCR primers comprised 60 Vbeta and 13 Jbeta primers. Data came from immunoSEQ multiplex PCR; TCRdb stores just in-frame clones and leaves some out. The profile shows around 130,000 clones, just over 70% of them singletons. This receptor was obtained from a woman in her fifties or sixties in good health and CMV-seropositive. Sequenced: PBMCs. The chain combines TRBV6-5 with TRBJ1-4; D is unresolved. This CDR3 reads CASSYSVPGGKLFF. CDR3 coding DNA: TGTGCCAGCAGTTACTCGGTTCCAGGAGGAAAACTGTTTTTT.